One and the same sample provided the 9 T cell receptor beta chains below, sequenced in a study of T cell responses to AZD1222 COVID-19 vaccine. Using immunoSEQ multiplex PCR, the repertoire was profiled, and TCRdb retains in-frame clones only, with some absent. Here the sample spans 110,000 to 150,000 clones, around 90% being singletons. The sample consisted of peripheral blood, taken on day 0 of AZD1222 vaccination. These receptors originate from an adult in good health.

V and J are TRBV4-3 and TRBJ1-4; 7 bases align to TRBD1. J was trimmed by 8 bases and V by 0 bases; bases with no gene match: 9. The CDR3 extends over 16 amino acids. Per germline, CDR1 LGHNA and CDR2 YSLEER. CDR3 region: CASSQDLTGAVEKLFF. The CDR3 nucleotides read TGCGCCAGCAGCCAAGATTTAACAGGGGCAGTCGAAAAACTGTTTTTT.

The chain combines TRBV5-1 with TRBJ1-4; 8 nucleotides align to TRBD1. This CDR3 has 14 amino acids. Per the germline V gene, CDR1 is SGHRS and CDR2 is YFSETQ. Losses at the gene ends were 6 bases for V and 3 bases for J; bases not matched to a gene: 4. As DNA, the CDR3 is TGCGCCAGCACCCAGGGGGCGGCTAATGAAAAACTGTTTTTT. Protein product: CASTQGAANEKLFF.

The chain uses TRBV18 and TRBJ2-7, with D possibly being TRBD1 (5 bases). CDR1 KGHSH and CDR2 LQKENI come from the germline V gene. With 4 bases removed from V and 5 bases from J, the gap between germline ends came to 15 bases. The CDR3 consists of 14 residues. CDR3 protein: CASSRSSGFNEQYF. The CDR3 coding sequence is TGTGCCAGCTCACGTTCGTCAGGGTTCAACGAGCAGTACTTC.

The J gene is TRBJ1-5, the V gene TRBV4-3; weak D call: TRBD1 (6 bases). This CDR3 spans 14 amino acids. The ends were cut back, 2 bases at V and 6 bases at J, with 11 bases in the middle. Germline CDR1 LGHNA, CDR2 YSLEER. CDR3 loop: CASSQLRGGQPQHF. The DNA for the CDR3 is TGCGCCAGCAGCCAATTAAGGGGGGGTCAGCCCCAGCATTTT.

The CDR3 nucleotides read TGTGCCAGCGGGATTGCGGGAGGACCCTCCTACAATGAGCAGTTCTTC. Encoded protein: CASGIAGGPSYNEQFF. V usage is TRBV27 and J usage is TRBJ2-1; 8 bases fit TRBD2. J gave up 0 bases and V 8 bases, and 9 bases lay outside the gene matches. The CDR3 has 16 amino acids. Germline V gene sequence: CDR1 MNHEY, CDR2 SMNVEV (reference sequence).

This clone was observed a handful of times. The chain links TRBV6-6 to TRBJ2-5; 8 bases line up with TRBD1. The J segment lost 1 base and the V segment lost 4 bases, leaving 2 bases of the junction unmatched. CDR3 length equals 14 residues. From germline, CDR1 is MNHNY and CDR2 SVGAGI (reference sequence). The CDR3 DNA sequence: TGTGCCAGCAGTTTCGGGACAGGCCAAGAGACCCAGTACTTC. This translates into CASSFGTGQETQYF.

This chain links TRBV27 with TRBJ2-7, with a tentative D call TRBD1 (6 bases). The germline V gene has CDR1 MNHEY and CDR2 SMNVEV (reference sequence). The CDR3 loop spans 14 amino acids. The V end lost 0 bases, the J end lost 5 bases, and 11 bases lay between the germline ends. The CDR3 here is CASSLSLAGDEQYF. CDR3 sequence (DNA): TGTGCCAGCAGTTTATCGCTGGCAGGGGACGAGCAGTACTTC.

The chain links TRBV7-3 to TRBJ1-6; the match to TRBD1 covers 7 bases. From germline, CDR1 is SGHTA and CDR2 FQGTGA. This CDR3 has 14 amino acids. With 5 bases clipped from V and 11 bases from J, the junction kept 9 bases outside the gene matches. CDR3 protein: CASSPGQPGTPLHF. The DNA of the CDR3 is TGTGCCAGCAGCCCGGGACAGCCGGGGACACCCCTCCACTTT.

CDR3 protein: CASSFTTGNYGYTF. The CDR3 bases are TGTGCCAGCAGTTTTACGACAGGCAACTATGGCTACACCTTC. The chain links TRBV6-5 to TRBJ1-2, with a tentative D call TRBD1 (6 bases). V was cut by 4 bases and J by 2 bases, with 11 bases left in between. This CDR3 region has 14 residues. Germline V gene lookup returns CDR1 MNHEY and CDR2 SVGAGI.